This T cell receptor (beta chain) was identified in a study of shared clonotypes between healthy human individuals. Study-wide results and limits: Clonotype sharing among donors was expected to depend on sequencing depth. Naive subsets typically showed greater estimated richness than memory subsets. Even with large depth, rarefaction showed that sorted-subset sequencing was incomplete.

Details on this clone: Its specificity is unknown.

Generated by immunoSEQ multiplex PCR, the TCRdb table keeps only in-frame clones and is missing some. Of approximately 2.5 million clones listed, 80% to 95% were seen once; the top ten hold about 0.38%. CDR1 and CDR2 from the germline V gene are SGHRS and YFSETQ. The CDR3 runs to 15 residues. Trimming cost V 3 bases and J 7 bases, with 17 bases left between them. This TCR derives from a man younger than 35 in good health. Some clones in this sample may be carry-over from other donors' samples. Sequenced sample: naive CD4+ T cells from PBMCs. Stated subset: CD45RA+ positively selected. This chain joins TRBV5-1 and TRBJ2-1, with D maybe TRBD2 (6 bases). In nucleotides, the CDR3 is TGCGCCAGCAGCTCCTATCCAACGGGGAGGAATGAGCAGTTCTTC. It is translated as CASSSYPTGRNEQFF.